This TCR beta chain was observed in a study of blood T cells in healthy people across ages. Study-wide points: It was not possible, with unsorted PBMCs, to conclusively compare naive and antigen-experienced cells.

A J-beta primer mix and a sample-barcoded 5' primer were used in a second PCR of roughly 6 to 12 cycles. A single record per CDR3 protein comes from TCRdb applying MiXCR to the 5' RACE reads. The sample records about 800,000 distinct CDR3 sequences, about 42% being singletons. This clonotype was counted a few times. Its antigen is unknown. Germline V gives CDR1 SNHLY, CDR2 FYNNEI. V was pared by 5 bases and J by 2 bases, with 10 bases between. The CDR3 extends over 13 amino acids. The V call is TRBV2, the J call TRBJ2-7; D is undetermined. Source material: blood. The TCR sequence derives from a man older than 75 in good health. CDR3 coding DNA: TGTGCCAGCAGTTCGACTTTACCCTACGAGCAGTACTTC. It translates to CASSSTLPYEQYF.